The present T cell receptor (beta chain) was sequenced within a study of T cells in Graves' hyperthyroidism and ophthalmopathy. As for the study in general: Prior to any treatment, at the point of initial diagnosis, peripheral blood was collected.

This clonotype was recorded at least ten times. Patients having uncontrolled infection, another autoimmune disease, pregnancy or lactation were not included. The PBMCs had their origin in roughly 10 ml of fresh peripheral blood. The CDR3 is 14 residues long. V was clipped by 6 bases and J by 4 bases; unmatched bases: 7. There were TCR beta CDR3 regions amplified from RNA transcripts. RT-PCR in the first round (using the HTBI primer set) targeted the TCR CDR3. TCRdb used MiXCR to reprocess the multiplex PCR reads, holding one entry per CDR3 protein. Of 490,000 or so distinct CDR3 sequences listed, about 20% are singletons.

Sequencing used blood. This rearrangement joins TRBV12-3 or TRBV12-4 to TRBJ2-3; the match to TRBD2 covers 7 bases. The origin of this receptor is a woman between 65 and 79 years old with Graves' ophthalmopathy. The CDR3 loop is CASSPTSIADTQYF. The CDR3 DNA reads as TGTGCCAGCAGCCCGACTAGCATCGCAGATACGCAGTATTTT.